This T cell receptor (beta chain) was sequenced during a study of blood T cell repertoires in COVID-19. CDR3 length: 16 amino acids. The V and J ends lost 1 base and 4 bases respectively, with 15 bases between them. Germline CDR1 KGHDR, CDR2 SFDVKD. TCRdb keeps only in-frame clones here, not all; method: immunoSEQ multiplex PCR. Of over 90,000 clones listed, about 87% were seen once; the top ten hold 10% to 15%. The chain uses TRBV24-1 and TRBJ2-5; D may be TRBD1 (6 bases). The specimen was peripheral blood. The sequence was collected from a human donor in a cohort sampled during active or convalescent COVID-19. The chain's CDR3 is CATSDLRTADSETQYF. CDR3 in DNA: TGTGCCACCAGTGATTTAAGGACAGCCGACTCAGAGACCCAGTACTTC.